This T cell receptor beta chain came from a study of blood T cell repertoires in COVID-19. For the study at large: COVID-19 samples from acute and convalescent phases originated in the United States, Italy and Spain. In each case, the material was cDNA or gDNA derived from T cells, B-cell-depleted T cells, or PBMCs.

Source study methods: Estimates of nucleated cell counts were drawn from the amplification of reference gene primers. Assay used: immunoSEQ multiplex PCR; TCRdb lists only in-frame clones, some missing. D and trimming were read from the DNA, whereas the V and J calls and clone size are those reported in that table. The table includes 100,000 to 150,000 clones, around 70% detected once. Trimming took off 6 bases at V and 10 bases at J, with 16 bases between the two ends. The germline V gene has CDR1 SGHTA and CDR2 FQGNSA. The CDR3 loop spans 13 amino acids. Seattle's cohort entered during active infection and was followed longitudinally.

The receptor was isolated from an elderly man with COVID-19, enrolled during active disease. The sample was peripheral blood. The chain links TRBV7-2 to TRBJ2-1; D is possibly TRBD1 (5 bases). The CDR3 sequence is CASSHGAETEQFF. The CDR3 DNA follows: TGTGCCAGCAGTCATGGGGCGGAGACAGAGCAGTTCTTC.